The present T cell receptor beta chain was sequenced within a study of cytomegalovirus exposure and HLA in healthy donors. Amplification used 60 Vbeta primers and 13 Jbeta primers. Clones were read by immunoSEQ multiplex PCR, and TCRdb kept only the in-frame ones, dropping some. Its table records more than 200,000 clones. The CDR3 runs to 14 residues. The J segment lost 6 bases and the V segment lost 8 bases, leaving 13 bases of the junction unmatched. Germline V CDR1 and CDR2: MNHEY, SVGAGI. The source material was PBMCs. This sequence joins TRBV6-5 and TRBJ2-7; TRBD2 aligns across 7 bases. This receptor was taken from a woman aged 25 to 45 in good health and CMV-seropositive. The CDR3 DNA reads TGTGCCAGCCATGGGTTACCGCCGGGGGGCGAGCAGTACTTC. This translates into CASHGLPPGGEQYF.